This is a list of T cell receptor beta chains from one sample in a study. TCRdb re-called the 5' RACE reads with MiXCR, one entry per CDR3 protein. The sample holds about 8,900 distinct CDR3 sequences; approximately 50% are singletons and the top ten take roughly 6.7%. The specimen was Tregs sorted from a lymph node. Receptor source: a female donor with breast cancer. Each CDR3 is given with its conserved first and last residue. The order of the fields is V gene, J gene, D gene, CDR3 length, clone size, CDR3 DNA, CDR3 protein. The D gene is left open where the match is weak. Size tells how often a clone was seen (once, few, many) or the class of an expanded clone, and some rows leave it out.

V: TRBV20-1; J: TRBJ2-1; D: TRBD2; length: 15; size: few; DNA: TGCAGTGCCGACGACCTAGCGGGCCCCCCTGAGGAGCAGTTCTTC; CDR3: CSADDLAGPPEEQFF
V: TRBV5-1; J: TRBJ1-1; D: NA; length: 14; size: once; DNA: TGCGCCAGCAGTACTACAGGTCCCGGCACTGAAGCTTTCTTT; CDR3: CASSTTGPGTEAFF
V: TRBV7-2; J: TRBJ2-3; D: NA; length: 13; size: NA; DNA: TGTGCCAGCAGCTCCCCGGGAACAGATACGCAGTATTTT; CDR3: CASSSPGTDTQYF
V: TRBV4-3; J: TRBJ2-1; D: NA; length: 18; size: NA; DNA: TGCGCCAGCAGCGAAAGGGTCGGGGAACTAGTGGGTTCCGGTGAGCAGTTCTTC; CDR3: CASSERVGELVGSGEQFF
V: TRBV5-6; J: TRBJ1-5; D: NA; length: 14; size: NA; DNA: TGTACCAGCAGCTTGTTTTCCGTGGTACAGCCCCAGCATTTT; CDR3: CTSSLFSVVQPQHF
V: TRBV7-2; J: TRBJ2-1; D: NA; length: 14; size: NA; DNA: TGTGCCAGCAGCTTATTAGGAGTTGGCAATGAGCAGTTCTTC; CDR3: CASSLLGVGNEQFF
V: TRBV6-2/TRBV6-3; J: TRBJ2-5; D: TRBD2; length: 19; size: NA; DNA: TGTGCCAGCAACCCCCCGCGCGGTCCATATAGCGGGAGTATCGAGACCCAGCACTTC; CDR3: CASNPPRGPYSGSIETQHF
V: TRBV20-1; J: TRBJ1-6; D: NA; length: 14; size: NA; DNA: TGCAGTGCTAGAAACCCGGAGTCCAATTCACCCCTCCACTTT; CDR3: CSARNPESNSPLHF
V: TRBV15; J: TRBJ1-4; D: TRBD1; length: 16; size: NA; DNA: TGTGCCACCAGCAGAGAAGGGACAGAGATAAATGAAAAACTGTTTTTT; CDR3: CATSREGTEINEKLFF
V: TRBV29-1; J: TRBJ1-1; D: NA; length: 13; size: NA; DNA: TGCAGCGTTGCTACACAGGGAGGCACTGAAGCTTTCTTT; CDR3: CSVATQGGTEAFF
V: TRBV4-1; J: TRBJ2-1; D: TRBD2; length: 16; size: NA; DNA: TGCGCCAGCAGCCATGGGAGCGGGAGGGCCTACAATGAGCAGCTCTTC; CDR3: CASSHGSGRAYNEQLF
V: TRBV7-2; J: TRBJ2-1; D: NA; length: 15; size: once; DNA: TGTGCCAGCAGCTTACGGGACCCCGCCTACAATGAGCAGTTCTTC; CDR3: CASSLRDPAYNEQFF
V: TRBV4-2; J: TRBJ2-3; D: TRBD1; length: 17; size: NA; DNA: TGTGCCAGCAGCCAAGATTCAGCAGGGGGCTTTGCAGATACGCAGTATTTT; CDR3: CASSQDSAGGFADTQYF
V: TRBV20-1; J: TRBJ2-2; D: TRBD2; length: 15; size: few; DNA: TGCAGTGCTGGTACGACTAGCGAGAACACCGGGGAGCTGTTTTTT; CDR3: CSAGTTSENTGELFF
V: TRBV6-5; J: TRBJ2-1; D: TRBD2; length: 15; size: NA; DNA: TGTGCCAGCTCTAGAGCGGGAGGCCGAGGGAATGAGCAGTTCTTC; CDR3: CASSRAGGRGNEQFF
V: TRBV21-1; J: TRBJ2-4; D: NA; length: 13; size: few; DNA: TGTGCCAGCAGCAACAACAGCAAAAACATTCAGTACTTC; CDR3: CASSNNSKNIQYF
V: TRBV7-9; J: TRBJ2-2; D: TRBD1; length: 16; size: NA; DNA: TGTGCCAGCAGCACGGGACAGGGGGCGGTCACCGGGGAGCTGTTTTTT; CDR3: CASSTGQGAVTGELFF
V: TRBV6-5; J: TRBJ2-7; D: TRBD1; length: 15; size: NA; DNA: TGTGCCAGCAGTTACCTGAGACAGGGGGCTTACGAGCAGTACTTC; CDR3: CASSYLRQGAYEQYF
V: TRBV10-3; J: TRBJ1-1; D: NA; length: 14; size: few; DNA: TGTGCCATCGGCGGGGGGATGATGGACTCTGAAGCTTTCTTT; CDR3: CAIGGGMMDSEAFF
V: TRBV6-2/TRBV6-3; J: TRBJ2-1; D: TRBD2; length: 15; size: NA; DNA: TGTGCCAGCAGTTATGGTAGCGGGCCATACAATGAGCAGTTCTTC; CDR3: CASSYGSGPYNEQFF
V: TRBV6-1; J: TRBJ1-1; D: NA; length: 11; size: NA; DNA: TGTGCCAGCAGTGAAATCACTGAAGCTTTCTTT; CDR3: CASSEITEAFF
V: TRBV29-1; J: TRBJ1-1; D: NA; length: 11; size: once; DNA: TGCAGCGTTGCTTCGGGGGAGGAAGCTTTCTTT; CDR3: CSVASGEEAFF
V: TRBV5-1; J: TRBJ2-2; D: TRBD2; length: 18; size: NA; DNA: TGCGCCAGCAGCTCAGGACAGGGCGGGACTAGCGGATCCGGGGAGCTGTTTTTT; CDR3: CASSSGQGGTSGSGELFF
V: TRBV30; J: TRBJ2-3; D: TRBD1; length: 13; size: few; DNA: TGTGCCCGCAAAGGACAGGGATCGGATACGCAGTATTTT; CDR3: CARKGQGSDTQYF
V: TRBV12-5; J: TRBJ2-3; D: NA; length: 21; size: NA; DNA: TGTGCTAGTGGTTTGGTACGTCGAGGGGGGCTCCTTCCCTCTGGCACAGATACGCAGTATTTT; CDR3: CASGLVRRGGLLPSGTDTQYF
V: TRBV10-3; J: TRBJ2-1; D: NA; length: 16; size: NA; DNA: TGTGCCATCGGGAGGGGGCGAAGCGGGAGAATCGATGAGCAGTTCTTC; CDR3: CAIGRGRSGRIDEQFF
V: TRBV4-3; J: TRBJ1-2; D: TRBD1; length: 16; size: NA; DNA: TGCGCCAGCAGCCATTCCGGGACAGATACAAGCTATGGCTACACCTTC; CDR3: CASSHSGTDTSYGYTF
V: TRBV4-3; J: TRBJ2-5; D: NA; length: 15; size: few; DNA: TGCGCCAGCAGCCAAGATTGGAAGGGCCCAGAGACCCAGTACTTC; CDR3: CASSQDWKGPETQYF
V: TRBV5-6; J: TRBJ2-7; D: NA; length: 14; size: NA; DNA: TGCGCCAGCAGCATCACCCAAAGGGTCTACGAGCAGTACTTC; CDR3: CASSITQRVYEQYF
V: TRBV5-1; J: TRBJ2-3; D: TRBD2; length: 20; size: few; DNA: TGCGCCAGCAGTTTGGCCGTGGGACCCCGTGGGGGACTAGTCACAGATACGCAGTATTTT; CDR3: CASSLAVGPRGGLVTDTQYF
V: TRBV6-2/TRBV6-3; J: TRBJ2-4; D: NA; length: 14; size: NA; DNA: TGTGCCAGCACGACATTGGGTTCAAGGAACATTCAGTACTTC; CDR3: CASTTLGSRNIQYF
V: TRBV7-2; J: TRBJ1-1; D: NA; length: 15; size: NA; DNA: TGTGCCAGCAGCTTAGTGCTCAGTATGAACACTGAAGCTTTCTTT; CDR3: CASSLVLSMNTEAFF
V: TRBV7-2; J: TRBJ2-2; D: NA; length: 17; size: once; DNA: TGTGCCAGCAGCTTATTGGGGGCGGGGGTCGGCACCGGGGAGCTGTTTTTT; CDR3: CASSLLGAGVGTGELFF
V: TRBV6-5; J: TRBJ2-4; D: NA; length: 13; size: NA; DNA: TGTGCCAGCAGTTACACACAGAAAAACATTCAGTACTTC; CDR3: CASSYTQKNIQYF
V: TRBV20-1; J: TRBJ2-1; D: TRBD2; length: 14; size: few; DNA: TGCAGTGGCCGTACTAGCGGGAGAAACAATGAGCAGTTCTTC; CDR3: CSGRTSGRNNEQFF
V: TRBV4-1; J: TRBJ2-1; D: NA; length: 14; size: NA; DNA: TGCGCCAGCAGCCCTGGACTAAGGACAAATGAGCAGTTCTTC; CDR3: CASSPGLRTNEQFF
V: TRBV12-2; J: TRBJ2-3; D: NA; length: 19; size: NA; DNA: TGTGCAAGTCGCTTAGGTCGGCGGCGGGAGAATAGAAACACAGATACGCAGTATTTT; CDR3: CASRLGRRRENRNTDTQYF
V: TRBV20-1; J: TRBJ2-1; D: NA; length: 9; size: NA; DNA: TGCAGCACCGAGCGGGAGCAGTTCTTC; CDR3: CSTEREQFF
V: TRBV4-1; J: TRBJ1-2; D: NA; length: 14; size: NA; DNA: TGCGCCAGCAGCCAAGTTTCAGACACCTATGGCTACACCTTC; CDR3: CASSQVSDTYGYTF
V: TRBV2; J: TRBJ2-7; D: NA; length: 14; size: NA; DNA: TGTGCCAGCAGTCCGGGACGGCCCCCTTACGAGCAGTACTTC; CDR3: CASSPGRPPYEQYF
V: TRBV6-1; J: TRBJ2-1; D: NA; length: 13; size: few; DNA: TGTGCCAGCAGTGGGCGGGATGGCAATGAGCAGTTCTTC; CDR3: CASSGRDGNEQFF
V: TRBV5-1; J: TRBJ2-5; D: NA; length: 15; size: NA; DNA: TGCGCCGGCAGCTTGTGGTCAACCCGGGGGGAGACCCAGTACTTC; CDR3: CAGSLWSTRGETQYF
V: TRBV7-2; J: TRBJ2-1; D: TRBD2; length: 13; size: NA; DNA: TGTGCCAGCAGCCCGCGACTAGCGGGAGGGCGATTCTTC; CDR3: CASSPRLAGGRFF
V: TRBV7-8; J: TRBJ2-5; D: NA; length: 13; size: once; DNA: TGTGCCAGCAGCCGTGGACAACAAGAGACCCAGTACTTC; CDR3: CASSRGQQETQYF
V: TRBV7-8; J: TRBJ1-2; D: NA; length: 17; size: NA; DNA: TGTGCCAGCAGCCTCCGGGACCCTAGGAGAGCTAACTATGGCTACACCTTC; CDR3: CASSLRDPRRANYGYTF
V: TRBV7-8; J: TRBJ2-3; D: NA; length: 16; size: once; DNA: TGTGCCAGCAGCCCGGATCGGGGGGCTAGCACAGATACGCAGTATTTT; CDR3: CASSPDRGASTDTQYF
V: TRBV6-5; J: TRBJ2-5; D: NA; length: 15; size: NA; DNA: TGTGCCAGCAGTCACTCGCGGGGACACCAAGGGACCCGGTACTTC; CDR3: CASSHSRGHQGTRYF
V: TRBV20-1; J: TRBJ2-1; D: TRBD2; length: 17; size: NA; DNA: TGCAGTGCTAGACCCCTCCATAGCGGGAGGGGAGGAAATGAGCAGTTCTTC; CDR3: CSARPLHSGRGGNEQFF
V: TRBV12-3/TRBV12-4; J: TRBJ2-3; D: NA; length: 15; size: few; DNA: TGTGCCAGCAGTTTGGGCGGACCCGGAGCAGATACGCAGTATTTT; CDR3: CASSLGGPGADTQYF
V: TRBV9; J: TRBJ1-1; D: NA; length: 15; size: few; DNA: TGTGCCAGCAGCGTAGGTGGCGGATTGAACACTGAAGCTTTCTTT; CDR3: CASSVGGGLNTEAFF
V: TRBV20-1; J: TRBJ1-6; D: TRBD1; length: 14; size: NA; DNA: TGCAGTCAGCGGCTGGGACAGACTAATTTACCCCTCCACTTT; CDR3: CSQRLGQTNLPLHF
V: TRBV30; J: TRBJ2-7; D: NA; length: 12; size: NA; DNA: TGTGCCTGGAGTTCGTACAGTTACGAGCAGTACTTC; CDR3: CAWSSYSYEQYF